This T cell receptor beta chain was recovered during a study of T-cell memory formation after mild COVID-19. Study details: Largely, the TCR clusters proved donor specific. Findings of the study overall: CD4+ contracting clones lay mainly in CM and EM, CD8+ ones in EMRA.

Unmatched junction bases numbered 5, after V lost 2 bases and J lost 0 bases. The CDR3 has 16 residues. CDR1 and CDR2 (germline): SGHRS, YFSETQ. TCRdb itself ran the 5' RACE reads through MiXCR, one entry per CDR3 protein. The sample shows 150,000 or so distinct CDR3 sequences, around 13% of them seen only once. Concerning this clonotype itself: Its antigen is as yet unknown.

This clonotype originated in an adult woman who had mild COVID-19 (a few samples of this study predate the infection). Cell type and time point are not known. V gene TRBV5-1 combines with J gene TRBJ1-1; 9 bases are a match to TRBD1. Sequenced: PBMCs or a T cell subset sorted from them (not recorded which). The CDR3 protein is CASSFRQGGLNTEAFF. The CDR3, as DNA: TGCGCCAGCAGCTTTCGACAGGGGGGGTTGAACACTGAAGCTTTCTTT. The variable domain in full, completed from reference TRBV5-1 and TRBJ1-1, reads KAGVTQTPRYLIKTRGQQVTLSCSPISGHRSVSWYQQTPGQGLQFLFEYFSETQRNKGNFPGRFSGRQFSNSRSEMNVSTLELGDSALYLCASSFRQGGLNTEAFFGQGTRLTVV.